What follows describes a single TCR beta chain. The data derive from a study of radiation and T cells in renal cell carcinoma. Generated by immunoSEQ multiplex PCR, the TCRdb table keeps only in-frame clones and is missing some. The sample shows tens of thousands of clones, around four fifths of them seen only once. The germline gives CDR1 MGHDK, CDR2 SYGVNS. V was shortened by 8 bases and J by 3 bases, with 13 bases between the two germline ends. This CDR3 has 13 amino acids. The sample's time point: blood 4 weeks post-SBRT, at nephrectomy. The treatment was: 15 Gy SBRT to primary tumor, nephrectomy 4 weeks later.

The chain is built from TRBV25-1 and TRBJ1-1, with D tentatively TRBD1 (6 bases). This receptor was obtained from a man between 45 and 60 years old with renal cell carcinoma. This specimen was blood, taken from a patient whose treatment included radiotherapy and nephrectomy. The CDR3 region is CASGRGLDTEAFF. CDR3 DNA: TGTGCCAGCGGAAGGGGGTTGGACACTGAAGCTTTCTTT.